This T cell receptor (beta chain) is from a study of CD8 T cells in ankylosing spondylitis (dated by TCRdb to about 2017). With regard to the full study: The study set out to find disease-linked TCR variants by profiling T cell receptor beta repertoires in ankylosing spondylitis patients and healthy donors. The full study cohort comprised 25 ankylosing spondylitis patients and roughly 110 healthy donors. Peripheral blood was sampled, and synovial fluid was additionally collected from ankylosing spondylitis patients. What the work shows at the level of the full study, not this receptor alone: Some motif variants were previously reported in synovial fluid and blood of reactive arthritis patients, suggesting common disease-initiation mechanisms. According to the report, matched synovial fluid samples from ankylosing spondylitis patients were significantly enriched for the disease-linked clones. A CD8+ phenotype was shown by the disease-linked clones, which were found at relatively low frequencies in peripheral blood. Blood from ankylosing spondylitis patients appeared to be characterized by a TCR beta motif composed of about eight highly homologous amino acid variants.

Reads for this sample came from an Illumina HiSeq 2500. Quantitative 5'-RACE with molecular barcodes was the method used to prepare the TCR beta libraries. The paper's data handling went like this. A new computational method, built on a probabilistic model of VDJ rearrangement, was used to identify disease-linked TCR variants. Using fastp at Q25 and MiXCR, TCRdb reprocessed the public reads and kept productive beta chains. Each CDR3 protein gets just one entry, which takes the most common genes and DNA from the rows behind it. In this record, the V and J calls reflect TCRdb's handling and not the investigators' own analysis. Within this sample are around 140,000 distinct CDR3 sequences, with about an eighth of them counted one time only. The ten top clones hold less than 5% of the sample. In its sample, this clonotype was seen many times. Its recognized antigen is unknown. Base qualities are not recorded, but no much larger clone differs from it by a single base.

Specimen: blood, either unsorted or a sorted T cell fraction (not recorded which). This sequence was found in a female donor with ankylosing spondylitis or in good health (not recorded which).

The DNA reads TGCGCCAGCAACCGAGCGGGGGGTAACACCGGGGAGCTGTTTTTT. Translated, it reads CASNRAGGNTGELFF. The chain is assembled from TRBV5-1 and TRBJ2-2, with 9 junctional bases fitting TRBD2. Trimming leaves V shorter by 6 bases and J shorter by 2 bases, with the junction holding 5 bases beyond the gene matches. CDR1 and CDR2 are drawn from the germline V gene: SGHRS, YFSETQ. CDR3 length: 15 amino acids, cysteine to phenylalanine. The kept DNA is CDR3 alone, 45 bases in frame from the first base.